The source of this T cell receptor (beta chain) is a study of technical replicates of blood from a handful of donors. Germline CDR1 and CDR2: SGDLS and YYNGEE. V shed 3 bases, J shed 8 bases, and the junction held 7 bases outside the gene matches. The CDR3 extends over 15 amino acids. This table comes from immunoSEQ multiplex PCR, and its TCRdb copy is limited to in-frame clones, with some not included. The table records around 63,000 clones, 80% to 95% of them present only once. The chain carries TRBV9 and TRBJ2-1, with TRBD2 matching over 11 bases. The sequence was collected from a human donor in good health. Some clones in this sample may be carry-over from other donors' samples. Sequencing used PBMCs. The CDR3 nucleotides are TGTGCCAGCAGCGCTGCCGGGACTAGCGGTTATGAGCAGTTCTTC. It encodes CASSAAGTSGYEQFF.